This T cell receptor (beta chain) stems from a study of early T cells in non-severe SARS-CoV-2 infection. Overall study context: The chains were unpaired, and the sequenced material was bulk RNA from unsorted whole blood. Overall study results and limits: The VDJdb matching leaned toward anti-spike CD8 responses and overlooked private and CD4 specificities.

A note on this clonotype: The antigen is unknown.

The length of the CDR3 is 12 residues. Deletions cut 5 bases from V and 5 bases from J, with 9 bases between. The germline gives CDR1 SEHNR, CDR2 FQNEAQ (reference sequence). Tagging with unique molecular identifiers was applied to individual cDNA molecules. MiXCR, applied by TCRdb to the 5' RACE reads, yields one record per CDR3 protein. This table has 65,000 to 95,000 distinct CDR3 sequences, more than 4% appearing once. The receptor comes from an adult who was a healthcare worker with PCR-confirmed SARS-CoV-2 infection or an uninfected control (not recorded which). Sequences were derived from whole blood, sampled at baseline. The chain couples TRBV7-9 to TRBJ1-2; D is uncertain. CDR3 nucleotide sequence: TGTGCCAGCAGCAATGAACTATATGGCTACACCTTC. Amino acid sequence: CASSNELYGYTF.